This passage covers 16 T cell receptor beta chains from one sample sequenced in a study of blood T cell repertoires in COVID-19. Here immunoSEQ multiplex PCR was the method, and the copy in TCRdb shows in-frame clones only, minus some. The sample records 55,000 to 70,000 clones, about 88% being singletons. The material sequenced was peripheral blood. The receptors were sampled from a man between 65 and 85 years old with acute or convalescent COVID-19.

This clone was seen at least ten times. The J gene is TRBJ1-5, the V gene TRBV19, with D possibly TRBD1 on 6 matching bases. The CDR3 extends over 16 amino acids. Germline loops: CDR1 LNHDA, CDR2 SQIVND (reference sequence). With 4 bases removed from V and 0 bases from J, the gap between germline ends came to 13 bases. CDR3 nucleotide sequence: TGTGCCAGTAGTAACGACAGGTCATATAGCAATCAGCCCCAGCATTTT. Translation: CASSNDRSYSNQPQHF.

J is TRBJ2-7 and V is TRBV10-3; D gene ambiguous. The CDR3 length is 12 residues. The germline V gene has CDR1 ENHRY and CDR2 SYGVKD. The V and J ends lost 0 bases and 7 bases respectively, with 7 bases between them. This CDR3 is CAISESRLEQYF. The CDR3, as DNA: TGTGCCATCAGTGAGTCCCGGTTAGAGCAGTACTTC.

The chain is built from TRBV4-1 and TRBJ2-5; 8 nucleotides agree with TRBD1. The ends lost 0 bases at V and 5 bases at J; junction bases unmatched: 8. Germline V lookup: CDR1 MGHRA, CDR2 YSYEKL. The CDR3 sequence is 16 residues long. CDR3 region: CASSQETGASWETQYF. The CDR3 DNA is TGCGCCAGCAGCCAAGAGACAGGGGCATCGTGGGAGACCCAGTACTTC.

J is TRBJ2-2 and V is TRBV7-9, with a tentative D call TRBD2 (5 bases). Germline V lookup: CDR1 SEHNR, CDR2 FQNEAQ (reference sequence). Trimming removed 5 bases from V and 1 base from J, with 20 bases in between. The CDR3 has 18 amino acids. The CDR3 nucleotides read TGTGCCAGCAGCCCATTAGTGGGCCGGGGATTGAACACCGGGGAGCTGTTTTTT. This encodes CASSPLVGRGLNTGELFF.

This rearrangement joins TRBV7-2 to TRBJ2-1, with TRBD2 identical over 12 bases. V lost 1 base and J lost 5; bases outside the gene matches: 3. From germline, CDR1 is SGHTA and CDR2 FQGNSA. This CDR3 is 16 amino acids long. The CDR3 here is CASSLGTSGNNNEQFF. The CDR3 region has the DNA TGTGCCAGCAGCTTAGGGACTAGCGGGAATAACAATGAGCAGTTCTTC.

This clone occurred once. V gene TRBV28 combines with J gene TRBJ2-3, with TRBD2 matching over 7 bases. The CDR3 totals 15 residues. The germline V gene has CDR1 MDHEN and CDR2 SYDVKM. Trimming cost V 4 bases and J 6 bases; bases outside gene matches: 10. The CDR3 is CASSSPGLVPDTQYF. The CDR3 DNA reads as TGTGCCAGCAGTTCCCCCGGACTAGTTCCTGATACGCAGTATTTT.

The chain is built from TRBV28 and TRBJ1-4; 9 nucleotides match TRBD1. The germline CDR1 and CDR2 sequences are MDHEN and SYDVKM. V lost 1 base and J lost 4; bases outside the gene matches: 10. The CDR3 has 18 amino acids. The CDR3 DNA reads as TGTGCCAGCAGTTTATTGGGACAGGGCCTCGTGGGTAATGAAAAACTGTTTTTT. Amino acid sequence: CASSLLGQGLVGNEKLFF.

This rearrangement joins TRBV27 to TRBJ2-1; TRBD1 is a possible D gene (6 bases). V lost 6 bases and J lost 8, with 20 bases in between. This CDR3 comprises 15 residues. Germline V gene data show CDR1 as MNHEY and CDR2 as SMNVEV (reference sequence). The CDR3 nucleotides are TGTGCCAGCAGGCCCGGGCTTAGGGGGTTGTATGAGCAGTTCTTC. Amino acids: CASRPGLRGLYEQFF.

The chain uses TRBV6-5 and TRBJ2-1; the match to TRBD2 covers 11 bases. Germline V gene sequence: CDR1 MNHEY, CDR2 SVGAGI. This CDR3 contains 15 residues. The ends lost 5 bases at V and 8 bases at J; junction bases unmatched: 8. The CDR3 coding sequence is TGTGCCAGCAGTCGCGGGACTAGCGGCGGCGATGAGCAGTTCTTC. It yields the protein CASSRGTSGGDEQFF.

The CDR3 sequence: CASSTAPGTDRNTFNQPQHF. As DNA, the CDR3 is TGTGCCAGTAGTACGGCCCCCGGGACAGATCGTAACACTTTCAATCAGCCCCAGCATTTT. The chain links TRBV19 to TRBJ1-5; 7 nucleotides match TRBD1. The CDR3 runs to 20 residues. J lost 3 bases, V lost 4 bases, and 21 bases had no gene match. Looked up from germline, CDR1 is LNHDA and CDR2 is SQIVND (reference sequence).

This chain links TRBV7-9 with TRBJ2-1; 10 bases map to TRBD2. The CDR3 has 15 residues. V lost 5 bases to trimming and J lost 7 bases; unmatched junction nucleotides: 8. Germline V gene sequence: CDR1 SEHNR, CDR2 FQNEAQ (reference sequence). The CDR3 region has the DNA TGTGCCAGCAGCCGCAGTGGACTAGCGGATAATGAGCAGTTCTTC. Translated, it gives CASSRSGLADNEQFF.

The CDR3 coding sequence is TGTGCCAGCAGCCCTAGGGTTAGCGCGAGTACCGGGGAGCTGTTTTTT. Protein sequence: CASSPRVSASTGELFF. The rearrangement joins TRBV7-3 to TRBJ2-2, with D possibly matching TRBD2 (5 bases). Germline assignment: CDR1 SGHTA and CDR2 FQGTGA. V was trimmed by 5 bases and J by 5 bases, leaving 18 bases between them. The CDR3 length is 16 residues.

Comments on this clone: The same CDR3 can be traced to other DNA sequences in this sample. The rearrangement joins TRBV5-1 to TRBJ1-3; TRBD1 agrees at 9 bases. J gave up 4 bases and V 4 bases, and 3 bases lay outside the gene matches. Germline loops: CDR1 SGHRS, CDR2 YFSETQ. The CDR3 sequence is 14 residues long. The CDR3 DNA reads TGCGCCAGCAGCGGGACAGGGTCCGGAAACACCATATATTTT. Encoded protein: CASSGTGSGNTIYF.

The chain recombines TRBV19 with TRBJ1-2; no reliable D call. There are 14 residues in the CDR3. The germline V gene encodes CDR1 LNHDA and CDR2 SQIVND (reference sequence). V lost 1 base, J lost 7 bases, and 13 bases lay in between. The CDR3 DNA sequence: TGTGCCAGTAGTATAGCAGGAAGGGAGGGTGGCTACACCTTC. Translation gives CASSIAGREGGYTF.

This chain links TRBV11-3 with TRBJ2-5, with TRBD2 matching over 8 bases. V gave up 5 bases and J gave up 4 bases; unmatched junction bases: 6. In germline, CDR1 is SGHNT, CDR2 YENEEA. CDR3 length: 14 amino acids. CDR3 region: CASSLPGRGETQYF. In nucleotides, the CDR3 is TGTGCCAGCAGCCTCCCCGGGAGGGGAGAGACCCAGTACTTC.

This rearrangement joins TRBV27 to TRBJ1-1; D ambiguous. The CDR3 has 14 amino acids. Looked up from germline, CDR1 is MNHEY and CDR2 is SMNVEV (reference sequence). Trimming stripped 7 bases from V and 1 base from J, with 13 bases between. The CDR3 DNA reads TGTGCCAGCACCCTCGGGTTGGGGAACACTGAAGCTTTCTTT. Protein sequence: CASTLGLGNTEAFF.